The 31 T cell receptor beta chains presented below share a single source sample, sequenced in a study of T cells after posttransplantation cyclophosphamide. A marrow graft followed busulfan-fludarabine conditioning, with cyclophosphamide on days +3 and +4. Generated by immunoSEQ multiplex PCR, the TCRdb table keeps only in-frame clones and is missing some. The sample holds some 12,000 clones, roughly 80% seen once. The starting material was PBMCs, obtained after allogeneic stem cell transplant with posttransplant cyclophosphamide. The receptors shown here come from a female patient aged 50-59 years who received an allogeneic stem cell transplant from a related donor, was CMV-positive, and had no GVHD. The graft donor may account for some of the T cells.

The J gene is TRBJ2-7, the V gene TRBV30; the match to TRBD1 covers 8 bases. Germline CDR1 GTSNPN, CDR2 SVGIG (reference sequence). V dropped 3 bases and J dropped 5; count of bases not matched to a gene: 3. This CDR3 spans 12 amino acids. For the CDR3, the DNA is TGTGCCTGGAGACAGACAGGGGACGAGCAGTACTTC. Protein product: CAWRQTGDEQYF.

The genes are TRBV19 and TRBJ2-2, with 12 positions matching TRBD1. This CDR3 spans 16 amino acids. Germline loops: CDR1 LNHDA, CDR2 SQIVND (reference sequence). The J segment lost 2 bases and the V segment lost 6 bases, leaving 4 bases of the junction unmatched. The CDR3 protein is CASSHGTGGNTGELFF. The CDR3 DNA sequence: TGTGCCAGTAGCCACGGGACAGGGGGCAACACCGGGGAGCTGTTTTTT.

The chain employs TRBV7-9 and TRBJ1-2; TRBD1 aligns across 7 bases. Trimming cost V 9 bases and J 4 bases; bases outside gene matches: 5. CDR3 length: 12 amino acids. Germline CDR1 and CDR2: SEHNR and FQNEAQ (reference sequence). The CDR3 protein is CASSDRVYGYTF. CDR3 nucleotide sequence: TGTGCCAGTTCAGACAGGGTCTATGGCTACACCTTC.

The chain is built from TRBV28 and TRBJ2-7; 8 nucleotides line up with TRBD1. This CDR3 contains 13 residues. The V and J ends lost 6 bases and 5 bases, in that order; junction bases with no gene match: 6. Per the germline V gene, CDR1 is MDHEN and CDR2 is SYDVKM. The CDR3: CASSSRGLDEQYF. CDR3 bases: TGTGCCAGCAGCTCCAGGGGGCTCGACGAGCAGTACTTC.

This clone occurred once. The rearrangement joins TRBV9 to TRBJ2-6; no definite D call. The CDR3 covers 17 residues. Germline V CDR1 and CDR2: SGDLS, YYNGEE. With 0 bases removed from V and 0 bases from J, the gap between germline ends came to 10 bases. The CDR3 DNA reads as TGTGCCAGCAGCGTAGTTGGCGGAAACTCTGGGGCCAACGTCCTGACTTTC. Its protein product is CASSVVGGNSGANVLTF. Drawing the rest from reference TRBV9 and TRBJ2-6, the complete variable domain is DSGVTQTPKHLITATGQRVTLRCSPRSGDLSVYWYQQSLDQGLQFLIQYYNGEERAKGNILERFSAQQFPDLHSELNLSSLELGDSALYFCASSVVGGNSGANVLTFGAGSRLTVL.

The rearrangement uses TRBV2 and TRBJ2-7; tentative D call: TRBD2 (6 bases). This CDR3 region has 14 residues. V was shortened by 5 bases and J by 3 bases, with 14 bases between the two germline ends. CDR1 is SNHLY, CDR2 FYNNEI, per germline. The CDR3 bases are TGTGCCAGCAGTAAGGAAGGAGGGGTCTACGAGCAGTACTTC. It yields the protein CASSKEGGVYEQYF.

V and J are TRBV5-6 and TRBJ2-7; weak D call: TRBD2 (5 bases). The CDR3 is made up of 13 amino acids. Germline assignment: CDR1 SGHDT and CDR2 YYEEEE. Trimming removed 5 bases at V and 5 bases at J, with 14 bases between. CDR3 protein: CASRRRVGNEQYF. For the CDR3, the DNA is TGTGCCAGCAGGCGGCGGGTTGGGAACGAGCAGTACTTC.

The chain links TRBV19 to TRBJ1-1; no firm D call. V lost 9 bases and J lost 0, with 17 bases in between. Germline V CDR1 and CDR2: LNHDA, SQIVND (reference sequence). The CDR3 is 15 amino acids. CDR3 sequence: CASLELKGVNTEAFF. In DNA, the CDR3 is TGTGCCAGCCTGGAATTGAAAGGAGTGAACACTGAAGCTTTCTTT.

This clone was seen a few times. The rearrangement joins TRBV5-1 to TRBJ2-7; 8 positions agree with TRBD2. Germline trimming cut 4 bases from V and 2 bases from J; bases unmatched to any gene: 5. Per germline, CDR1 SGHRS and CDR2 YFSETQ. The CDR3 has 14 amino acids. Here the CDR3 reads CASSKAGDPYEQYF. For the CDR3, the DNA is TGCGCCAGCAGCAAAGCGGGGGACCCCTACGAGCAGTACTTC.

J is TRBJ1-2 and V is TRBV6-5; TRBD1 matches at 7 bases. The CDR3 consists of 14 residues. V gave up 5 bases and J gave up 6 bases; unmatched junction bases: 9. Germline V lookup: CDR1 MNHEY, CDR2 SVGAGI. The CDR3 reads CASSLEGAVNGYTF. The CDR3, as DNA: TGTGCCAGCAGTCTCGAGGGGGCTGTGAATGGCTACACCTTC.

This chain joins TRBV6-1 and TRBJ1-5; possibly TRBD1 for D (5 bases). With 8 bases removed from V and 4 bases from J, the gap between germline ends came to 15 bases. This CDR3 spans 14 amino acids. The germline gives CDR1 MNHNS, CDR2 SASEGT. The CDR3 spells CASLGPGGNQPQHF. Written as DNA, the CDR3 is TGTGCCAGCCTCGGACCCGGGGGGAATCAGCCCCAGCATTTT.

The V call is TRBV7-2, the J call TRBJ2-7; unclear D gene. V lost 3 bases and J 1 base, leaving 10 bases between the germline ends. The germline V gene encodes CDR1 SGHTA and CDR2 FQGNSA. The length of the CDR3 is 14 residues. This CDR3 is CASSFNPGSYEQYF. In DNA, the CDR3 is TGTGCCAGCAGCTTTAATCCAGGTTCCTACGAGCAGTACTTC.

The CDR3 nucleotides read TGTGCCAGCAGTCCGGACACCGGGAGCACTGAAGCTTTCTTT. Protein sequence: CASSPDTGSTEAFF. The V gene is TRBV2, the J gene TRBJ1-1; tentatively, D is TRBD1 (5 bases). Per the germline V gene, CDR1 is SNHLY and CDR2 is FYNNEI. The V gene lost 5 bases and the J gene lost 4 bases, with 14 bases spanning the gap. The length of the CDR3 is 14 residues.

This sequence joins TRBV7-6 and TRBJ2-7; 10 bases are shared with TRBD1. CDR3 length equals 14 residues. Germline lookup yields CDR1 SGHVS and CDR2 FNYEAQ. Unmatched junction bases numbered 5, after V lost 8 bases and J lost 1 base. The CDR3: CASSDRGGSYEQYF. The CDR3 region has the DNA TGTGCCAGCTCGGACAGGGGGGGGTCCTACGAGCAGTACTTC.

The chain recombines TRBV28 with TRBJ2-1; TRBD2 matches at 8 bases. Germline CDR1 reads MDHEN; CDR2 reads SYDVKM. J gave up 2 bases and V 6 bases, and 9 bases lay outside the gene matches. This CDR3 spans 16 amino acids. The chain's CDR3 is CASSGTSGGPYNEQFF. Written as DNA, the CDR3 is TGTGCCAGCAGCGGCACGTCGGGGGGGCCCTACAATGAGCAGTTCTTC.

CDR3 in amino acids: CASSSTGFPGELFF. In DNA, the CDR3 is TGTGCCAGCAGCTCGACAGGGTTTCCCGGGGAGCTGTTTTTT. The chain recombines TRBV7-9 with TRBJ2-2; 7 positions agree with TRBD1. Germline values: CDR1 SEHNR, CDR2 FQNEAQ (reference sequence). V lost 4 bases and J lost 6; bases outside the gene matches: 5. This CDR3 region has 14 residues.

The gene calls are TRBV19 and TRBJ2-3; TRBD1 is a possible D gene (5 bases). The CDR3 runs 15 residues. The germline CDR1 and CDR2 sequences are LNHDA and SQIVND (reference sequence). V was pared by 7 bases and J by 5 bases, with 19 bases between. This CDR3 reads CASNSRQGWIDTQYF. CDR3 nucleotide sequence: TGTGCCAGTAACTCCCGGCAGGGCTGGATAGATACGCAGTATTTT.

V gene TRBV5-1 combines with J gene TRBJ2-3; D is uncertain. CDR1 is SGHRS, CDR2 YFSETQ, per germline. V was shortened by 2 bases and J by 6 bases, with 7 bases between the two germline ends. There are 12 residues in the CDR3. In DNA form, the CDR3 reads TGCGCCAGCAGCTTCTCCGAGGATACGCAGTATTTT. Translated: CASSFSEDTQYF.

V gene TRBV28 combines with J gene TRBJ1-2, with D unresolved. In germline, CDR1 is MDHEN, CDR2 SYDVKM. The length of the CDR3 is 12 residues. Trimming left V 4 bases short and J 8 bases short, with 11 bases between. This CDR3 reads CASSSDTDGYTF. DNA of the CDR3: TGTGCCAGCAGTTCCGACACAGACGGCTACACCTTC.

The rearrangement uses TRBV29-1 and TRBJ1-1, with D uncertain. The V end was cut by 4 bases, the J end by 4 bases, with 10 bases between. CDR1 is SQVTM and CDR2 is ANQGSEA in the germline V gene. CDR3 length equals 12 residues. The CDR3 reads CSVVGGSTEAFF. In nucleotides, the CDR3 is TGCAGCGTTGTGGGCGGGAGCACTGAAGCTTTCTTT.

The chain has TRBV11-1 and TRBJ1-1, with D possibly being TRBD1 (6 bases). Germline V CDR1 and CDR2: SGHAT, FQDESV (reference sequence). Trimming shortened V by 3 bases and J by 4 bases, and 9 bases separated the two germline ends. The CDR3 is 13 residues long. In DNA, the CDR3 is TGTGCCAGCAGCTTGGACAGAAGCACTGAAGCTTTCTTT. Translation gives CASSLDRSTEAFF. Looking up the rest from reference TRBV11-1 and TRBJ1-1 gives the full variable domain: EAEVAQSPRYKITEKSQAVAFWCDPISGHATLYWYRQILGQGPELLVQFQDESVVDDSQLPKDRFSAERLKGVDSTLKIQPAELGDSAMYLCASSLDRSTEAFFGQGTRLTVV.

The genes are TRBV5-1 and TRBJ2-5; tentatively, D is TRBD1 (6 bases). Germline assignment: CDR1 SGHRS and CDR2 YFSETQ. V shed 2 bases and J shed 2 bases, with 13 bases lying between them. This CDR3 spans 15 amino acids. The CDR3 is CASSLQGGQQETQYF. DNA of the CDR3: TGCGCCAGCAGCTTACAGGGTGGACAACAAGAGACCCAGTACTTC.

J is TRBJ1-6 and V is TRBV19; 7 nucleotides match TRBD1. The CDR3 has 15 amino acids. V gave up 4 bases and J gave up 7 bases; unmatched junction bases: 7. CDR1 is LNHDA, CDR2 SQIVND, per germline (reference sequence). The CDR3 DNA sequence: TGTGCCAGTAGTACCGGGACAGCAGAAAATTCACCCCTCCACTTT. The encoded protein is CASSTGTAENSPLHF. The full variable domain, its missing parts supplied by reference TRBV19 and TRBJ1-6, is DGGITQSPKYLFRKEGQNVTLSCEQNLNHDAMYWYRQDPGQGLRLIYYSQIVNDFQKGDIAEGYSVSREKKESFPLTVTSAQKNPTAFYLCASSTGTAENSPLHFGNGTRLTVT.

A single count supports this clone. The rearrangement uses TRBV27 and TRBJ1-2, with 9 bases aligning to TRBD1. Looked up from germline, CDR1 is MNHEY and CDR2 is SMNVEV (reference sequence). The CDR3 extends over 14 amino acids. The J segment lost 8 bases and the V segment lost 5 bases, leaving 9 bases of the junction unmatched. CDR3 loop: CASSPPGQGGGYTF. The CDR3 DNA is TGTGCCAGCAGTCCTCCGGGACAGGGAGGCGGCTACACCTTC.

This chain joins TRBV6-5 and TRBJ1-2; the D gene is possibly TRBD1 (5 bases). The CDR3 covers 14 residues. Germline V gene sequence: CDR1 MNHEY, CDR2 SVGAGI. Trimming removed 4 bases from V and 6 bases from J, with 15 bases in between. The CDR3 sequence: CASSSTTTENGYTF. The CDR3 coding sequence is TGTGCCAGCAGTTCTACGACGACAGAAAATGGCTACACCTTC.

The chain carries TRBV2 and TRBJ1-5; TRBD1 agrees at 8 bases. The CDR3 loop spans 13 amino acids. The germline gives CDR1 SNHLY, CDR2 FYNNEI. V was clipped by 5 bases and J by 6 bases; unmatched bases: 3. CDR3 sequence reads: CASSRQGTQPQHF. The CDR3 region has the DNA TGTGCCAGCAGTAGACAGGGGACTCAGCCCCAGCATTTT.

V and J are TRBV6-5 and TRBJ1-1; weak D call: TRBD1 (6 bases). The CDR3 runs 13 residues. Germline values: CDR1 MNHEY, CDR2 SVGAGI. V lost 5 bases, J lost 6 bases, and 13 bases lay in between. The CDR3 DNA follows: TGTGCCAGCAGTAACCCTAGGACAGCTGAAGCTTTCTTT. It specifies CASSNPRTAEAFF.

The J gene is TRBJ2-1, the V gene TRBV7-9; weak D call: TRBD2 (6 bases). V was cut by 5 bases and J by 4 bases, with 12 bases left in between. CDR3 size: 14 residues. Germline CDR1 SEHNR, CDR2 FQNEAQ (reference sequence). CDR3 nucleotides: TGTGCCAGCAGCACGCGGGACGGGTACAATGAGCAGTTCTTC. This encodes CASSTRDGYNEQFF.

This chain uses TRBV2 with TRBJ2-3, with 15 bases fitting TRBD2. The CDR3 spans 16 residues. V lost 11 bases, J lost 2 bases, and 8 bases stayed unmatched. The germline V gene has CDR1 SNHLY and CDR2 FYNNEI. CDR3 amino acids: CAGTSGGPSYTDTQYF. The CDR3 nucleotides are TGTGCCGGGACTAGCGGGGGGCCATCTTACACAGATACGCAGTATTTT.

This clone was seen a handful of times. The chain joins TRBV11-2 to TRBJ2-7; 7 nucleotides agree with TRBD1. Looked up from germline, CDR1 is SGHAT and CDR2 is FQNNGV. The ends lost 4 bases at V and 2 bases at J; junction bases unmatched: 8. CDR3 size: 15 residues. The CDR3 nucleotides are TGTGCCAGCAGCTCTTTCAGGGGGAGCACCTACGAGCAGTACTTC. Translation gives CASSSFRGSTYEQYF.

V and J are TRBV7-9 and TRBJ1-4; D is undetermined. Per germline, CDR1 SEHNR and CDR2 FQNEAQ (reference sequence). Trimming cost V 2 bases and J 8 bases, with 6 bases left between them. There are 12 residues in the CDR3. CDR3 protein: CASSLYMEKLFF. The CDR3 DNA follows: TGTGCCAGCAGCTTATACATGGAAAAACTGTTTTTT.